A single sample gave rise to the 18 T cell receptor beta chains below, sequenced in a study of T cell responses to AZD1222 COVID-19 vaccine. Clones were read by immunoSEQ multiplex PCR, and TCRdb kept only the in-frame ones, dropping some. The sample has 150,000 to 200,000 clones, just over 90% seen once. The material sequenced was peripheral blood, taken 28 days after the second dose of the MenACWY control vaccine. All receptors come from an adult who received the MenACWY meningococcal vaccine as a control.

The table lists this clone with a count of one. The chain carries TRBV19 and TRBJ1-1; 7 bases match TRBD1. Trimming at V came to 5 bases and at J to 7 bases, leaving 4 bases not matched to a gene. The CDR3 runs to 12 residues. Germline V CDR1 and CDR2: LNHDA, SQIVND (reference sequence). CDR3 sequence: CASSVRTGEAFF. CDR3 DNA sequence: TGTGCCAGTAGTGTACGGACAGGTGAAGCTTTCTTT.

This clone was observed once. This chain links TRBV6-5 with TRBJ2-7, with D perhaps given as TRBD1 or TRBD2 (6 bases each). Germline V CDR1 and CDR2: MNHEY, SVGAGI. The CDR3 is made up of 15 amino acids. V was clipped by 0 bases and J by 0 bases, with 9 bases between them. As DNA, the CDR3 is TGTGCCAGCAGTTACTCGGGGGGCAACTCCTACGAGCAGTACTTC. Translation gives CASSYSGGNSYEQYF.

CDR3 in DNA: TGTGCCAGCAATCATCCGGGACAGGGGGCCGGGGAGCTGTTTTTT. This encodes CASNHPGQGAGELFF. The J gene is TRBJ2-2, the V gene TRBV27, with 11 bases matching TRBD1. Germline loops: CDR1 MNHEY, CDR2 SMNVEV (reference sequence). V dropped 7 bases and J dropped 6; count of bases not matched to a gene: 7. The CDR3 is 15 residues long.

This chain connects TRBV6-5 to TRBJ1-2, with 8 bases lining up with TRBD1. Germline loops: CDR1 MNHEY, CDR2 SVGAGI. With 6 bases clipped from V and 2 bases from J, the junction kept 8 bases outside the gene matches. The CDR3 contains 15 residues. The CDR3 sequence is CASRDRGGENYGYTF. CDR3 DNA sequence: TGTGCCAGCAGAGACAGGGGCGGTGAAAACTATGGCTACACCTTC.

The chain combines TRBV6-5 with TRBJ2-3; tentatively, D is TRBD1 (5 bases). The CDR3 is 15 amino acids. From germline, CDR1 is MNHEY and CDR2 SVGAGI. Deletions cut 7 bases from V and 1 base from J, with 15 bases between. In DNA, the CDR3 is TGTGCCAGCAACCCGAGGACACGTGGCACAGATACGCAGTATTTT. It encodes CASNPRTRGTDTQYF.

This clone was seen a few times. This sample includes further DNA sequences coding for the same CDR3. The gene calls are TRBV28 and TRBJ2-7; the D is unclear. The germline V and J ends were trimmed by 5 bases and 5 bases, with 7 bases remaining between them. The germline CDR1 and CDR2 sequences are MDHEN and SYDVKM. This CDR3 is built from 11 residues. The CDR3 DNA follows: TGTGCCAGCAGTCTTGTAAACGAGCAGTACTTC. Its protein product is CASSLVNEQYF.

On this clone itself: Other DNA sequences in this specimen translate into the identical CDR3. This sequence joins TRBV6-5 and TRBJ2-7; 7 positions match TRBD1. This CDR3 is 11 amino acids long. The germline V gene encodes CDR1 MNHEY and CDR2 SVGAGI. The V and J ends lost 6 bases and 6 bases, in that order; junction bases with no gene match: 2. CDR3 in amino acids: CASRRQGEQYF. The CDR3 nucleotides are TGTGCCAGCAGAAGACAGGGCGAGCAGTACTTC.

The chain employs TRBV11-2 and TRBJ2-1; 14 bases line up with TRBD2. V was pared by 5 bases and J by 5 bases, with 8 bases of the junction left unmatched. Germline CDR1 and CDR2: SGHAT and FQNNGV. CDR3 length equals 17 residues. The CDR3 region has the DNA TGTGCCAGCAGCACCAGACTAGCGGGAGGGCCGCACAATGAGCAGTTCTTC. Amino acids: CASSTRLAGGPHNEQFF.

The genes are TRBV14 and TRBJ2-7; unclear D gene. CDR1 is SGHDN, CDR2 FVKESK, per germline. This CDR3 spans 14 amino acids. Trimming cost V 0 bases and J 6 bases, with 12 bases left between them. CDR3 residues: CASSQDLATGEQYF. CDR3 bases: TGTGCCAGCAGCCAAGATTTGGCGACCGGCGAGCAGTACTTC.

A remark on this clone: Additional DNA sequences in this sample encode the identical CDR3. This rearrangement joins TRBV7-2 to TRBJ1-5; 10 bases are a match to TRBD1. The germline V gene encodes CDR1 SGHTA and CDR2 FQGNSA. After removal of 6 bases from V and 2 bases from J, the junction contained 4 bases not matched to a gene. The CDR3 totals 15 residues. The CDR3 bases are TGTGCCAGCAGGCCTGGACAGGGGGGCAATCAGCCCCAGCATTTT. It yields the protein CASRPGQGGNQPQHF.

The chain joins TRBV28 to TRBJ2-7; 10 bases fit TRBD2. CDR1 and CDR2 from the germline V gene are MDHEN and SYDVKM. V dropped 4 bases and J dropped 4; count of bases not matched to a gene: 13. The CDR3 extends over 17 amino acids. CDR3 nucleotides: TGTGCCAGCAGTTCCCACAGGACTAGCGGAGAATTGTACGAGCAGTACTTC. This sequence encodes CASSSHRTSGELYEQYF.

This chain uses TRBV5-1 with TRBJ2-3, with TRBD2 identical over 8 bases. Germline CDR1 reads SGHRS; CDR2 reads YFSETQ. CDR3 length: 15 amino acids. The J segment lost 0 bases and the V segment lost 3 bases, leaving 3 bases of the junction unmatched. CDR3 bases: TGCGCCAGCAGCTCCCCTAGCGGGAGCACAGATACGCAGTATTTT. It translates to CASSSPSGSTDTQYF.

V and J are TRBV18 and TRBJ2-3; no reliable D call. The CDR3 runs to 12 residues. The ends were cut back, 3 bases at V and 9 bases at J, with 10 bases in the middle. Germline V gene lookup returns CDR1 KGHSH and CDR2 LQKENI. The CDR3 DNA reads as TGTGCCAGCTCACCGGCCGTGGACACGCAGTATTTT. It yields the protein CASSPAVDTQYF.

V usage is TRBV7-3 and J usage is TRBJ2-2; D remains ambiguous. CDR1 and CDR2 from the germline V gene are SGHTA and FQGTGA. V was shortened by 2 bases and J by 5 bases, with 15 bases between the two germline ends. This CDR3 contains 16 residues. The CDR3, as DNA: TGTGCCAGCAGCTTATCCCCAGCCGATCGTACCGGGGAGCTGTTTTTT. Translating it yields CASSLSPADRTGELFF.

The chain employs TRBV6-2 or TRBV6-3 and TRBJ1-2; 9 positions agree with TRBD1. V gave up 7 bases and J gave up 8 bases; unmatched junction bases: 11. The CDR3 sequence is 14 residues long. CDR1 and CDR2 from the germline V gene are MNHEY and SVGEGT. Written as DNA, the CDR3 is TGTGCCAGCACCCCCTCAGGGGACAGGGCCGGCTACACCTTC. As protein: CASTPSGDRAGYTF.

CDR3 coding DNA: TGTGCCAGCAGTGAAGCGGGTTTAGGGCGGTACTCCTACGAGCAGTACTTC. Translating gives CASSEAGLGRYSYEQYF. This rearrangement joins TRBV2 to TRBJ2-7; D unclear. The CDR3 extends over 17 amino acids. Germline CDR1 and CDR2: SNHLY and FYNNEI. V lost 0 bases, J lost 0 bases, and 15 bases lay in between.

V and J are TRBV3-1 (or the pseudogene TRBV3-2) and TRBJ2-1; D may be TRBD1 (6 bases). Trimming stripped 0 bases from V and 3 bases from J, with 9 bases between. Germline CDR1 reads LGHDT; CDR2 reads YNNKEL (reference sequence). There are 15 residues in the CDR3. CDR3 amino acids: CASSQDARGYNEQFF. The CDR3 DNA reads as TGTGCCAGCAGCCAAGATGCCAGGGGCTACAATGAGCAGTTCTTC.

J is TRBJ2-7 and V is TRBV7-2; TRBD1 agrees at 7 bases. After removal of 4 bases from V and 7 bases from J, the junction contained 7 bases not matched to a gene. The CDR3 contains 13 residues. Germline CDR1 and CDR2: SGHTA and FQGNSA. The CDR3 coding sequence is TGTGCCAGCAGCTCCGAACCGGGACAGGAGCAGTACTTC. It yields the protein CASSSEPGQEQYF.